Included here is one TCR beta chain sequence, with context. The data originate from a study of blood T cell repertoires in COVID-19. Trimming stripped 1 base from V and 0 bases from J, with 12 bases between. Germline assignment: CDR1 SNHLY and CDR2 FYNNEI. This CDR3 has 16 residues. Assay used: immunoSEQ multiplex PCR; TCRdb lists only in-frame clones, some missing. The table lists 430,000 or so clones, more than 75% of them singletons, with 1.5% to 2% in the top ten. Sequences were obtained from PBMCs or T cells enriched from blood (not recorded which). The chain is built from TRBV2 and TRBJ1-1; D is perhaps TRBD1 (5 bases). The TCR comes from a woman aged 40 to 49 who had recovered from COVID-19. CDR3 DNA sequence: TGTGCCAGCAGTGAAGATAGGGGTCTCATGAACACTGAAGCTTTCTTT. It encodes CASSEDRGLMNTEAFF. The whole variable domain, remainder taken from reference TRBV2 and TRBJ1-1, is EPEVTQTPSHQVTQMGQEVILRCVPISNHLYFYWYRQILGQKVEFLVSFYNNEISEKSEIFDDQFSVERPDGSNFTLKIRSTKLEDSAMYFCASSEDRGLMNTEAFFGQGTRLTVV.